This TCR beta chain comes out of a study of cytomegalovirus exposure and HLA in healthy donors. Researchers ran the PCR with 60 Vbeta and 13 Jbeta primers. Clones were sequenced by immunoSEQ multiplex PCR, and TCRdb holds only the in-frame ones, with some missing. The sample consists of roughly 120,000 clones, about 80% of them appearing once. Findings of the study overall: A later analysis linked a missense variant in DCLRE1C to the trimming of TCR beta V and J genes. Reports showed the classifier diagnosing cytomegalovirus status with high specificity and sensitivity. Most TCR beta V segments were productive about 87% or about 30% of the time in an earlier analysis.

Remarks on this clone: The antigen remains undetermined.

The CDR3 has 15 residues. Germline assignment: CDR1 SGHRS and CDR2 YFSETQ. The V gene lost 0 bases and the J gene lost 2 bases, with 12 bases spanning the gap. The chain uses TRBV5-1 and TRBJ2-7, with D maybe TRBD1 (5 bases). The sequence was obtained from a man aged 35 to 55 in good health and CMV-seronegative. Input material: PBMCs. The CDR3 here is CASSLAGRRAYEQYF. The CDR3 coding sequence is TGCGCCAGCAGCTTGGCAGGACGCAGGGCCTACGAGCAGTACTTC.